This T cell receptor (beta chain) stems from a study of blood T cell repertoires in COVID-19. In the original workflow: Researchers report that nucleated cell counts were estimated from reference gene primer amplification. Libraries were prepared by immunoSEQ multiplex PCR; TCRdb keeps only in-frame clonotypes and omits some of them. The V and J calls and clone size come from that table; D and trimming were worked out from the DNA. The sample lists 310,000 or so clones; around 87% were seen once. CDR3 length: 15 amino acids. V gave up 2 bases and J gave up 4 bases, with 16 bases separating them. CDR1 is SGHRS and CDR2 is YFSETQ in the germline V gene.

Input material: peripheral blood. The chain employs TRBV5-1 and TRBJ2-7; possibly TRBD1 for D (6 bases). This receptor was taken from a man aged 65 to 79 with acute or convalescent COVID-19. CDR3 loop: CASSFGQQGWYEQYF. CDR3 bases: TGCGCCAGCAGCTTCGGTCAACAGGGTTGGTACGAGCAGTACTTC.